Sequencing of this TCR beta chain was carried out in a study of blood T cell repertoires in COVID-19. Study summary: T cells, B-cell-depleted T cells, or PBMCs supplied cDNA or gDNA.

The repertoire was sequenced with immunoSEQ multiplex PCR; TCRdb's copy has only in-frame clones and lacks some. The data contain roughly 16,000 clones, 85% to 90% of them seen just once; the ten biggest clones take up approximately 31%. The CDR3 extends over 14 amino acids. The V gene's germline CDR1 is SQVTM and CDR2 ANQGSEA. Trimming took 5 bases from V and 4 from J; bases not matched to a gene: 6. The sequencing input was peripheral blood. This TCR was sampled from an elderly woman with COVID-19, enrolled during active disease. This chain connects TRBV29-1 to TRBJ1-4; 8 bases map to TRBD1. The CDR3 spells CSVMDRDINEKLFF. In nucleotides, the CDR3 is TGCAGCGTTATGGACAGGGACATTAATGAAAAACTGTTTTTT.